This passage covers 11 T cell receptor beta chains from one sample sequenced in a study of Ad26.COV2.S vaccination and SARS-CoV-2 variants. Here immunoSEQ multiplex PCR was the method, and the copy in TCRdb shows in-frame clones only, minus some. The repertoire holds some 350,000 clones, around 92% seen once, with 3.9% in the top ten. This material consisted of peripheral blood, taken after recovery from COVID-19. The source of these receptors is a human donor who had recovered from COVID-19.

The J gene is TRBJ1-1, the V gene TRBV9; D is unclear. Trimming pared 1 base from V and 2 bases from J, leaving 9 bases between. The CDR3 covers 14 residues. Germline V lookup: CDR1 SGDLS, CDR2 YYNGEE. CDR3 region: CASSVWAANTEAFF. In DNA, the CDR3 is TGTGCCAGCAGCGTATGGGCAGCCAACACTGAAGCTTTCTTT.

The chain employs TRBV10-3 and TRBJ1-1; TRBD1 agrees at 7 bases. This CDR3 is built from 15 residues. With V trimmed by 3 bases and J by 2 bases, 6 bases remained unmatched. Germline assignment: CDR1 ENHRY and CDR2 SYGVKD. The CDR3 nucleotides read TGTGCCATCAGTGAATTTGGGACAGAAAACACTGAAGCTTTCTTT. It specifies CAISEFGTENTEAFF.

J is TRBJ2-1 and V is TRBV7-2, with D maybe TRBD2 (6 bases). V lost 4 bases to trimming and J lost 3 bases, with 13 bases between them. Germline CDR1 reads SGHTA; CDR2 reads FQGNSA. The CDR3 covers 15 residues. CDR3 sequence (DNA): TGTGCCAGCAGCTCGGGGGAATCACACTACAATGAGCAGTTCTTC. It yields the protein CASSSGESHYNEQFF.

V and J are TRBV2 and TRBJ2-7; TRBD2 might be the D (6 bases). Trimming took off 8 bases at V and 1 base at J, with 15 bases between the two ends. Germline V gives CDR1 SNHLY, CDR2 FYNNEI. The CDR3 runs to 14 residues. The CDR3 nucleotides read TGTGCCAGCGGGGGAGGAGGTTCTTCCTACGAGCAGTACTTC. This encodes CASGGGGSSYEQYF.

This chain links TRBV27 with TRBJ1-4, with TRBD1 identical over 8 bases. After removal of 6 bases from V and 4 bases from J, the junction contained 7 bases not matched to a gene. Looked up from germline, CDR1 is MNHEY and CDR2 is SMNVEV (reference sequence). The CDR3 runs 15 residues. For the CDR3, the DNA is TGTGCCAGCAGCGATCCGGGACAGGATAATGAAAAACTGTTTTTT. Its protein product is CASSDPGQDNEKLFF.

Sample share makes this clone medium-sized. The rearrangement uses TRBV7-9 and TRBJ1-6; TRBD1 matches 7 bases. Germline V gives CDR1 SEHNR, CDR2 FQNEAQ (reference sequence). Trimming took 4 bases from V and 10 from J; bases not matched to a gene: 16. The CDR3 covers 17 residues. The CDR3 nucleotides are TGTGCCAGCAGCTCACACGACAGGGAAGGTCTGCGATCACCCCTCCACTTT. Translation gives CASSSHDREGLRSPLHF.

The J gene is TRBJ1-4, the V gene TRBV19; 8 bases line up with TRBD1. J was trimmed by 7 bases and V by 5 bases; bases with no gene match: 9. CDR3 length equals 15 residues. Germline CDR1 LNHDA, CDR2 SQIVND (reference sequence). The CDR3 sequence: CASSPSGGVSEKLFF. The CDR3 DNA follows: TGTGCCAGTAGTCCCTCAGGGGGCGTTAGTGAAAAACTGTTTTTT. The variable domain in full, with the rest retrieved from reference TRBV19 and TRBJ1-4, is DGGITQSPKYLFRKEGQNVTLSCEQNLNHDAMYWYRQDPGQGLRLIYYSQIVNDFQKGDIAEGYSVSREKKESFPLTVTSAQKNPTAFYLCASSPSGGVSEKLFFGSGTQLSVL.

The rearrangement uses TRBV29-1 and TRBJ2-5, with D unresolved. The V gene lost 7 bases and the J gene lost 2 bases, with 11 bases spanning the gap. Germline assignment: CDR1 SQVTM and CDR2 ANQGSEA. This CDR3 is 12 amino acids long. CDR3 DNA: TGCAGCGCCCGGCGTTCTCAAGAGACCCAGTACTTC. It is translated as CSARRSQETQYF. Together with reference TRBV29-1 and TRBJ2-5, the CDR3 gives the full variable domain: SAVISQKPSRDICQRGTSLTIQCQVDSQVTMMFWYRQQPGQSLTLIATANQGSEATYESGFVIDKFPISRPNLTFSTLTVSNMSPEDSSIYLCSARRSQETQYFGPGTRLLVL.

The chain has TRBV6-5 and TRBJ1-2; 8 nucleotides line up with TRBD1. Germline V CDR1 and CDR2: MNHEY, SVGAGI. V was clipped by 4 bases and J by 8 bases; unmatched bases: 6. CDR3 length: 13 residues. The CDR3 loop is CASSLTGVGGYTF. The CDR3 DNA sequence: TGTGCCAGCAGTTTGACAGGGGTAGGCGGCTACACCTTC.

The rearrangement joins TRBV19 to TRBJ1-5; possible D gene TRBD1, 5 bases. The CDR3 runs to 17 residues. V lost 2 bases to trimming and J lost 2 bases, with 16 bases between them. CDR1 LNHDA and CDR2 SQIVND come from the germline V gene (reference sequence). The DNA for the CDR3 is TGTGCCAGTAGTATATGGCAGGGCATGGTGGGCAATCAGCCCCAGCATTTT. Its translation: CASSIWQGMVGNQPQHF.

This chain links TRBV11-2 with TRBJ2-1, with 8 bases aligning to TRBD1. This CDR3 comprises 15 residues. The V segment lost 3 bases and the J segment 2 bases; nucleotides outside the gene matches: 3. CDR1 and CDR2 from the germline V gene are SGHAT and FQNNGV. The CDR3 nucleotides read TGTGCCAGCAGCTTGACAGGGGATCCCTACAATGAGCAGTTCTTC. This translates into CASSLTGDPYNEQFF.